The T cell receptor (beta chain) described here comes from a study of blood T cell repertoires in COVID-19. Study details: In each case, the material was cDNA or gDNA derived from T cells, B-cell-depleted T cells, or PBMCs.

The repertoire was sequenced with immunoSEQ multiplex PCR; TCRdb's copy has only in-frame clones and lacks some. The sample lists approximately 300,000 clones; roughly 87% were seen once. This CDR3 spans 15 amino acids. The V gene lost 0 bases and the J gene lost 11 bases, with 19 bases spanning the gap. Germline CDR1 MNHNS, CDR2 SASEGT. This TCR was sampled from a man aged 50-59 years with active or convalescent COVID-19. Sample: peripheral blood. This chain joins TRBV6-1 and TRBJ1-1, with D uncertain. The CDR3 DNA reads TGTGCCAGCAGTGAAGCGCGGTACACCCCTAGGGAGGCTTTCTTT. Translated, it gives CASSEARYTPREAFF.